This is a list of T cell receptor beta chains from one sample in a study of T cell responses to AZD1222 COVID-19 vaccine. Here immunoSEQ multiplex PCR was the method, and the copy in TCRdb shows in-frame clones only, minus some. This repertoire shows tens of thousands of clones, roughly 93% found once; its top ten account for around a fifth. The sequencing used peripheral blood, collected on day 0 of AZD1222 vaccination. Source of these receptors: an adult in good health. The CDR3 runs from the conserved cysteine through the conserved F or W. D genes are given only for firm matches. Rows may omit the clone size; those that give it use once, few, many or a size class.

TRBD2 | TRBJ2-1 | TRBV6-8 | . | CASSYSITSGGPKTDEQFF | TGTGCCAGCAGTTACTCTATCACTAGCGGGGGACCCAAGACGGATGAGCAGTTCTTC
. | TRBJ1-2 | TRBV7-3 | . | CASSLSAEPNYGYTF | TGTGCCAGCAGCTTATCGGCAGAACCTAACTATGGCTACACCTTC
. | TRBJ2-1 | TRBV3-1/TRBV3-2 | . | CASRFRGAGNNEQFF | TGTGCCAGCAGATTCCGGGGGGCAGGTAACAATGAGCAGTTCTTC
. | TRBJ1-3 | TRBV7-3 | . | CASSRADTNLGNTIYF | TGTGCCAGCAGCCGGGCCGACACCAACCTTGGAAACACCATATATTTT
. | TRBJ1-5 | TRBV7-2 | . | CASSLVRDQPQHF | TGTGCCAGCAGCTTAGTCAGGGATCAGCCCCAGCATTTT
. | TRBJ2-7 | TRBV14 | . | CASSQDLGPYEQYF | TGTGCCAGCAGCCAAGATTTGGGTCCCTACGAGCAGTACTTC
. | TRBJ1-5 | TRBV7-3 | . | CASSLGGSRNQPQHF | TGTGCCAGCAGCTTAGGGGGGTCGCGCAATCAGCCCCAGCATTTT
TRBD1 | TRBJ1-6 | TRBV18 | . | CASSLRQGGYNSPLHF | TGTGCCAGCTCACTGAGACAGGGAGGATATAATTCACCCCTCCACTTT
. | TRBJ2-3 | TRBV9 | . | CASSPSALDTDTQYF | TGTGCCAGCAGTCCGTCTGCCCTCGACACAGATACGCAGTATTTT
. | TRBJ1-1 | TRBV19 | . | CASSIGTVQAFF | TGTGCCAGTAGTATAGGGACGGTACAAGCTTTCTTT
TRBD2 | TRBJ2-1 | TRBV4-2 | . | CASSFRTSGGNEQFF | TGTGCCAGCAGTTTTAGGACTAGCGGGGGCAATGAGCAGTTCTTC
. | TRBJ1-1 | TRBV6-2/TRBV6-3 | . | CASSLTQGLTEAFF | TGTGCCAGCAGTTTAACACAGGGCCTCACTGAAGCTTTCTTT
TRBD1 | TRBJ1-1 | TRBV28 | . | CASSRGDRVNTEAFF | TGTGCCAGCAGTAGGGGGGACAGGGTGAACACTGAAGCTTTCTTT
. | TRBJ1-5 | TRBV2 | once | CAGTQEAGAENQPQHF | TGTGCCGGCACCCAAGAGGCGGGAGCGGAAAATCAGCCCCAGCATTTT
TRBD2 | TRBJ2-3 | TRBV29-1 | . | CSVTSGGTSTDTQYF | TGCAGCGTTACTAGCGGGGGGACTAGCACAGATACGCAGTATTTT
. | TRBJ1-5 | TRBV10-3 | . | CAISELLQGSGGNQPQHF | TGTGCCATCAGTGAGCTCCTACAGGGCTCAGGGGGCAATCAGCCCCAGCATTTT
TRBD1 | TRBJ1-5 | TRBV4-3 | . | CASSQEAGGGNQPQHF | TGCGCCAGCAGCCAAGAGGCAGGGGGCGGGAATCAGCCCCAGCATTTT
. | TRBJ2-2 | TRBV12-3/TRBV12-4 | . | CASSFRRTGELFF | TGTGCCAGCAGTTTCCGTCGGACCGGGGAGCTGTTTTTT
. | TRBJ1-6 | TRBV18 | . | CASSPGIGTSNSPLHF | TGTGCCAGCTCACCTGGTATAGGGACTAGTAATTCACCCCTCCACTTT
. | TRBJ1-2 | TRBV12-3/TRBV12-4 | . | CASRTMGEGGYTF | TGTGCCAGCAGAACCATGGGAGAGGGTGGCTACACCTTC
. | TRBJ1-1 | TRBV2 | . | CASSESTEAFF | TGTGCCAGCAGTGAGTCCACTGAAGCTTTCTTT
TRBD1 | TRBJ2-1 | TRBV7-2 | . | CASSRDREYNEQFF | TGTGCCAGCAGCCGGGACAGGGAGTACAATGAGCAGTTCTTC
. | TRBJ1-3 | TRBV11-2 | . | CASSTYSSGNTIYF | TGTGCCAGCAGCACCTACAGCTCTGGAAACACCATATATTTT
TRBD2 | TRBJ2-1 | TRBV5-1 | once | CASSSQTSGVVQFF | TGCGCCAGCAGCTCCCAGACTAGCGGGGTGGTTCAGTTCTTC
TRBD2 | TRBJ2-5 | TRBV4-1 | once | CASSQEPGGAYQETQYF | TGCGCCAGCAGCCAAGAACCCGGGGGGGCATATCAAGAGACCCAGTACTTC
. | TRBJ1-6 | TRBV6-5 | once | CASSYWRARVFSPLHF | TGTGCCAGCAGTTACTGGCGGGCCAGGGTATTTTCACCCCTCCACTTT
TRBD1 | TRBJ1-3 | TRBV5-4 | . | CASSLAGGRNTIYF | TGTGCCAGCAGCTTGGCAGGGGGTAGAAACACCATATATTTT
. | TRBJ1-3 | TRBV10-3 | . | CAISGTETNTIYF | TGTGCCATCAGTGGGACAGAAACTAACACCATATATTTT
. | TRBJ1-5 | TRBV24-1 | . | CATSDIGRTSSNQPQHF | TGTGCCACCAGTGACATCGGACGGACAAGTAGCAATCAGCCCCAGCATTTT
. | TRBJ1-6 | TRBV10-3 | . | CATTGTGMNSPLHF | TGTGCCACAACCGGAACAGGGATGAATTCACCCCTCCACTTT
. | TRBJ2-3 | TRBV7-8 | . | CASTGQSRDTQYF | TGTGCCAGCACCGGACAGAGCCGAGATACGCAGTATTTT
TRBD1 | TRBJ2-4 | TRBV9 | . | CASSVVGTGGNIQYF | TGTGCCAGCAGCGTAGTCGGGACAGGGGGGAACATTCAGTACTTC
TRBD2 | TRBJ2-2 | TRBV11-3 | . | CASSLGLAGNTGELFF | TGTGCCAGCAGCTTAGGGCTAGCGGGGAACACCGGGGAGCTGTTTTTT
. | TRBJ1-1 | TRBV5-5 | . | CASSPVPNTEAFF | TGTGCCAGCAGCCCGGTCCCTAACACTGAAGCTTTCTTT
TRBD1 | TRBJ1-4 | TRBV5-1 | . | CASSFRGRDEKLFF | TGCGCCAGCAGCTTCAGGGGGCGGGATGAAAAACTGTTTTTT
. | TRBJ1-2 | TRBV7-2 | once | CASSFRGRDQDGYTF | TGTGCCAGCAGCTTTCGCGGGCGGGATCAGGATGGCTACACCTTC
TRBD1 | TRBJ2-5 | TRBV7-9 | . | CASSPGQGNRQETQYF | TGTGCCAGCAGCCCGGGACAGGGGAACCGACAAGAGACCCAGTACTTC
TRBD2 | TRBJ2-7 | TRBV18 | . | CASSPLGGGNEQYF | TGTGCCAGCTCACCACTCGGGGGGGGAAACGAGCAGTACTTC
. | TRBJ2-2 | TRBV15 | . | CATSREQGIGELFF | TGTGCCACCAGCAGAGAACAGGGCATCGGGGAGCTGTTTTTT
TRBD2 | TRBJ2-4 | TRBV5-1 | . | CASSSPGLADKNIQYF | TGCGCCAGCAGCTCCCCCGGACTAGCGGACAAAAACATTCAGTACTTC
. | TRBJ1-4 | TRBV6-5 | . | CASSLRGLGEKLFF | TGTGCCAGCAGCCTCCGAGGGTTGGGTGAAAAACTGTTTTTT
. | TRBJ1-4 | TRBV7-8 | . | CATGREKLFF | TGTGCCACAGGGCGCGAAAAACTGTTTTTT
. | TRBJ2-7 | TRBV6-2/TRBV6-3 | . | CASSYSARSTYEQYF | TGTGCCAGCAGTTACTCGGCGCGGAGTACCTACGAGCAGTACTTC
TRBD1 | TRBJ2-7 | TRBV6-1 | . | CASSEGKGARYEQYF | TGTGCCAGCAGTGAAGGAAAGGGGGCGCGATACGAGCAGTACTTC